The next 31 T cell receptor beta chains were all read from a single sample in a study of read filtering for tumor transcriptome and immune sequencing. From about 0.4 ug of RNA, a library with molecular barcoded alpha/delta and beta/gamma adaptors was made. TCRdb reanalysed the reads using MiXCR and keeps one entry per CDR3 protein. The sample includes roughly 90,000 distinct CDR3 sequences, around a fifth of them seen just once. Sequencing was done on a sample of a population of CD138-negative cells sorted from bone marrow. Every receptor here comes from a donor at least 40 years old with multiple myeloma.

Notes on this clonotype: This may be a read error, as it is one base from a much larger clone. This chain links TRBV20-1 with TRBJ2-3; TRBD2 aligns across 10 bases. Germline V gene lookup returns CDR1 DFQATT and CDR2 SNEGSKA (reference sequence). The CDR3 runs to 15 residues. V dropped 3 bases and J dropped 4; count of bases not matched to a gene: 7. CDR3 sequence: CSARSSGGTADTQYF. The CDR3 nucleotides read TGCAGTGCTAGGTCTAGCGGGGGAACCGCAGATACGCAGTATTTT.

This clonotype came up a few times. The rearrangement links TRBV12-3 or TRBV12-4 to TRBJ2-3; 8 nucleotides align to TRBD2. The CDR3 is 14 residues long. V was pared by 4 bases and J by 9 bases, with 9 bases of the junction left unmatched. This chain's CDR3 is CASSSGERGKTQYF. CDR3 bases: TGTGCCAGCAGTTCGGGCGAGCGGGGGAAGACGCAGTATTTT.

The V and J genes are TRBV29-1 and TRBJ1-1; TRBD1 is a possible D gene (5 bases). The CDR3 is 12 residues long. Germline CDR1 and CDR2: SQVTM and ANQGSEA. Between the trimmed V and J ends, which lost 7 bases and 2 bases, there was a span of 11 bases. CDR3 bases: TGCAGCGGGGGACGTCGTAACACTGAAGCTTTCTTT. It is translated as CSGGRRNTEAFF.

V and J are TRBV5-1 and TRBJ2-7, with 9 nucleotides matching TRBD1. CDR1 is SGHRS and CDR2 is YFSETQ in the germline V gene. V shed 6 bases and J 6 bases; nucleotides not matched to a gene: 10. This CDR3 spans 14 amino acids. The CDR3 DNA reads TGCGCCAGCACTGAGGGGACAGGGTTACCCGAGCAGTACTTC. This translates into CASTEGTGLPEQYF.

The chain combines TRBV5-1 with TRBJ1-1; TRBD1 is a possible D gene (5 bases). Germline CDR1 and CDR2: SGHRS and YFSETQ. Between the trimmed V and J ends, which lost 0 bases and 4 bases, there was a span of 10 bases. CDR3 length: 14 residues. This chain's CDR3 is CASSLVGESTEAFF. Here the CDR3 DNA reads TGCGCCAGCAGCTTGGTGGGGGAAAGCACTGAAGCTTTCTTT.

This clonotype was observed a few times. V is TRBV3-1 and J is TRBJ2-6, with D unresolved. This CDR3 spans 17 amino acids. V lost 2 bases, J lost 4 bases, and 15 bases lay in between. Germline loops: CDR1 LGHDT, CDR2 YNNKEL (reference sequence). In nucleotides, the CDR3 is TGTGCCAGCAGCCAACGATCTCTCCGCCCGGGGGCCAACGTCCTGACTTTC. Translation gives CASSQRSLRPGANVLTF.

In regard to this clonotype: One base away lies a much larger clone, so this may be a sequencing read error. The CDR3 reads CASPRQGLTDTQYF. CDR3 DNA sequence: TGTGCCAGCCCGAGACAGGGACTAACAGATACGCAGTATTTT. The J gene is TRBJ2-3, the V gene TRBV18; D tentatively reads TRBD1 or TRBD2 (7 bases each). CDR3 length: 14 amino acids. Germline CDR1 reads KGHSH; CDR2 reads LQKENI. The ends were cut back, 8 bases at V and 3 bases at J, with 15 bases in the middle.

This clonotype has ten or more counts. V gene TRBV11-2 combines with J gene TRBJ1-1; no clear D gene. Germline values: CDR1 SGHAT, CDR2 FQNNGV. The CDR3 sequence is 14 residues long. V was shortened by 2 bases and J by 0 bases, with 7 bases between the two germline ends. The CDR3 region has the DNA TGTGCCAGCAGCTTAATACGGATGAACACTGAAGCTTTCTTT. Translating gives CASSLIRMNTEAFF.

The CDR3 region has the DNA TGCGCCAGCACACCGGACAGGGCAGCTGGAAACACCATATATTTT. Translation: CASTPDRAAGNTIYF. The chain carries TRBV5-1 and TRBJ1-3; 8 bases line up with TRBD1. Germline CDR1 reads SGHRS; CDR2 reads YFSETQ. This CDR3 is built from 15 residues. V gave up 6 bases and J gave up 2 bases; unmatched junction bases: 7.

This clonotype was counted at least ten times. The V and J genes are TRBV6-6 and TRBJ2-1; 9 positions agree with TRBD1. Losses at the gene ends were 6 bases for V and 0 bases for J; bases not matched to a gene: 3. The CDR3 runs to 15 residues. Germline assignment: CDR1 MNHNY and CDR2 SVGAGI (reference sequence). The CDR3 nucleotides read TGTGCCAGCAGCCAGACAGGGGGCTCCTACAATGAGCAGTTCTTC. It codes for CASSQTGGSYNEQFF.

This sequence joins TRBV21-1 and TRBJ1-1. TRBV21-1 is a pseudogene segment. This CDR3 contains 12 residues. CDR3 nucleotides: TGTGCCAGCAGCAAAGCAAACAACAGAGCTTTCTTT. This encodes CASSKANNRAFF.

This clonotype came up many times. The V and J genes are TRBV18 and TRBJ2-2; 9 nucleotides line up with TRBD1. The CDR3 loop spans 17 amino acids. Germline V gives CDR1 KGHSH, CDR2 LQKENI. With V trimmed by 4 bases and J by 1 base, 7 bases remained unmatched. CDR3 nucleotide sequence: TGTGCCAGCTCACGACTAGGGACAGGGATGAACACCGGGGAGCTGTTTTTT. Its translation: CASSRLGTGMNTGELFF.

On this clonotype: A much larger clone differs by one base, so this may be a read error. This sequence joins TRBV20-1 and TRBJ2-3; D might be TRBD2 (5 bases). The CDR3 consists of 14 residues. Germline-derived CDR1 and CDR2 are DFQATT and SNEGSKA (reference sequence). In DNA, the CDR3 is TGCAGTACTAGAGATCGTGGGTACACAGATACGCAGTATTTT. This translates into CSTRDRGYTDTQYF.

The CDR3 DNA reads as TGTGCCAGCAGTTTCAAGGGGTTTGTGGAGAATGAGCAGTTCTTC. Its protein is CASSFKGFVENEQFF. The chain employs TRBV27 and TRBJ2-1, with D maybe TRBD1 (5 bases). V shed 3 bases and J shed 7 bases, with 16 bases lying between them. In germline, CDR1 is MNHEY, CDR2 SMNVEV (reference sequence). This CDR3 contains 15 residues.

This clonotype occurred many times. The J gene is TRBJ2-7, the V gene TRBV29-1, with 14 bases aligning to TRBD2. The germline gives CDR1 SQVTM, CDR2 ANQGSEA. The J segment lost 2 bases and the V segment lost 6 bases, leaving 3 bases of the junction unmatched. The CDR3 consists of 14 residues. For the CDR3, the DNA is TGCAGCGTCCGGACTAGCGGGGGGACCTACGAGCAGTACTTC. As protein: CSVRTSGGTYEQYF.

The rearrangement uses TRBV27 and TRBJ2-3; 9 bases match TRBD2. Germline V gene data show CDR1 as MNHEY and CDR2 as SMNVEV (reference sequence). CDR3 size: 15 residues. V lost 5 bases and J lost 5; bases outside the gene matches: 8. The CDR3 loop is CASSTLAGVEDTQYF. DNA for the CDR3: TGTGCCAGCAGTACGTTAGCGGGGGTGGAAGATACGCAGTATTTT.

The chain uses TRBV19 and TRBJ2-1, with 8 bases that match TRBD1. The ends lost 9 bases at V and 2 bases at J; junction bases unmatched: 9. The CDR3 spans 15 residues. Germline values: CDR1 LNHDA, CDR2 SQIVND (reference sequence). Written as DNA, the CDR3 is TGTGCCAGCACGGAGACAGGGGTGGCCTACAATGAGCAGTTCTTC. Protein: CASTETGVAYNEQFF.

As for this clonotype: A far larger clone differs by one base, so this is likely a read error. The chain links TRBV11-1 to TRBJ2-5; perhaps TRBD2 as D (6 bases). Germline V lookup: CDR1 SGHAT, CDR2 FQDESV (reference sequence). The CDR3 consists of 13 residues. The CDR3 nucleotides read TGTGCCAGCAGCTTAAGCAGGGAGGAGACCCGGTACTTC. The encoded protein is CASSLSREETRYF.

A few counts support this clonotype. CDR3 in amino acids: CASSLIPGGEQYF. The CDR3 nucleotides are TGCGCCAGCAGCTTGATTCCGGGTGGCGAGCAGTACTTC. This rearrangement joins TRBV5-1 to TRBJ2-7; D call uncertain. The V end was cut by 1 base, the J end by 6 bases, with 11 bases between. Germline loops: CDR1 SGHRS, CDR2 YFSETQ. This CDR3 has 13 amino acids.

For this clonotype: One base away lies a much larger clone, so this may be a sequencing read error. Since no conserved phenylalanine or tryptophan closes the CDR3, a read error is the likely cause. The DNA is left out, because the CDR3 cannot be placed on it with certainty; the CDR3 is given as TCRdb lists it. The genes are TRBV5-1 and TRBJ2-3; the D segment call TRBD2 is taken from the table without a DNA check. Counting both end residues, the CDR3 totals 15 amino acids. In germline, CDR1 is SGHRS, CDR2 YFSETQ. Here the CDR3 reads CASSGGTSGVGLEYS.

As regards this clonotype: A single base separates this from a much larger clone, so it may be a read error. The chain combines TRBV5-1 with TRBJ2-2, with unresolved D. Germline-derived CDR1 and CDR2 are SGHRS and YFSETQ. This CDR3 contains 15 residues. The CDR3 spells CAGSLAISNTGELFF. The CDR3, as DNA: TGCGCCGGCAGCTTGGCCATCTCGAACACCGGGGAGCTGTTTTTT.

With respect to this clonotype: It may be a read error: a sequence one base away is much more abundant. The chain uses TRBV4-2 and TRBJ1-1, with TRBD1 matching 8 bases. This CDR3 is 15 amino acids long. Germline V lookup: CDR1 LGHNA, CDR2 YNFKEQ. DNA for the CDR3: TGTGCCAGCAGCCACAGAGGACAGGGTATCGCTGAAGCTCCCTTT. Translation: CASSHRGQGIAEAPF.

This clonotype was observed at least ten times. The V and J genes are TRBV7-9 and TRBJ1-4; D remains unclear. Trimming took off 5 bases at V and 5 bases at J, with 15 bases between the two ends. Germline V gives CDR1 SEHNR, CDR2 FQNEAQ (reference sequence). The CDR3 is 15 amino acids. CDR3 sequence reads: CASSLLGVPNEKLFF. CDR3 bases: TGTGCCAGCAGCCTCCTTGGGGTACCAAATGAAAAACTGTTTTTT. Looking up the rest from reference TRBV7-9 and TRBJ1-4 gives the full variable domain: DTGVSQNPRHKITKRGQNVTFRCDPISEHNRLYWYRQTLGQGPEFLTYFQNEAQLEKSRLLSDRFSAERPKGSFSTLEIQRTEQGDSAMYLCASSLLGVPNEKLFFGSGTQLSVL.

Concerning this clonotype: This may stem from a read error, because a much larger clone lies one nucleotide away. The chain joins TRBV9 to TRBJ2-7; TRBD1 aligns across 7 bases. The CDR3 is 15 amino acids. The germline CDR1 and CDR2 sequences are SGDLS and YYNGEE. Trimming took 0 bases from V and 3 from J; bases not matched to a gene: 6. CDR3 sequence reads: CASSVDPGQNYEQYF. Written as DNA, the CDR3 is TGTGCCAGCAGCGTAGACCCGGGACAGAACTACGAGCAGTACTTC.

To note about this clonotype: A much larger clone differs by one base, so this may be a read error. The chain links TRBV5-1 to TRBJ2-5; 10 positions agree with TRBD1. This CDR3 has 16 amino acids. Germline loops: CDR1 SGHRS, CDR2 YFSETQ. The CDR3 sequence: CASSFRPGQGLETHYF. DNA of the CDR3: TGCGCCAGCAGCTTCAGACCGGGACAGGGGTTGGAGACCCACTACTTC.

The CDR3 DNA reads TGTGCCAGTCTACCAATGGAAGGGTACGAGCAGTACTTC. Protein sequence: CASLPMEGYEQYF. The chain recombines TRBV28 with TRBJ2-7, with D unclear. Germline V gives CDR1 MDHEN, CDR2 SYDVKM. The CDR3 is 13 residues long. Trimming removed 9 bases at V and 4 bases at J, with 16 bases between.

This clonotype was counted ten times or more. The chain uses TRBV5-1 and TRBJ1-6; D may be TRBD1 (5 bases). The CDR3 contains 16 residues. Trimming pared 0 bases from V and 13 bases from J, leaving 20 bases between. Germline V gene lookup returns CDR1 SGHRS and CDR2 YFSETQ. CDR3 protein: CASSLEVGDRQLPLHF. The CDR3 nucleotides are TGCGCCAGCAGCTTGGAGGTCGGGGACCGTCAACTTCCCCTCCACTTT.

A remark on this clonotype: It may be a read error: a sequence one base away is much more abundant. This chain links TRBV12-3 or TRBV12-4 with TRBJ1-1; D is possibly TRBD1 (5 bases). The CDR3 has 13 amino acids. The DNA for the CDR3 is TGTGCCAGCAGTTTTGGGGCGAACACTGAAGCTTCCTTT. Translation gives CASSFGANTEASF.

This clonotype was recorded many times. V is TRBV4-1 and J is TRBJ2-7; no reliable D call. The CDR3 length is 12 residues. The germline gives CDR1 MGHRA, CDR2 YSYEKL. V was pared by 5 bases and J by 6 bases, with 11 bases between. The CDR3 nucleotides read TGCGCCAGCAGCGGAGAAGTGGCCGAGCAGTACTTC. Its protein product is CASSGEVAEQYF.

The chain employs TRBV5-1 and TRBJ2-3, with TRBD2 identical over 9 bases. V dropped 0 bases and J dropped 0; count of bases not matched to a gene: 14. This CDR3 region has 20 residues. Per the germline V gene, CDR1 is SGHRS and CDR2 is YFSETQ. CDR3 sequence reads: CASSLGPRSGGPGSTDTQYF. The DNA for the CDR3 is TGCGCCAGCAGCTTGGGGCCTAGGAGCGGGGGGCCAGGTAGCACAGATACGCAGTATTTT.

The gene calls are TRBV9 and TRBJ2-1, with TRBD2 identical over 9 bases. CDR3 length equals 12 residues. In germline, CDR1 is SGDLS, CDR2 YYNGEE. V was pared by 8 bases and J by 6 bases, with 3 bases of the junction left unmatched. The CDR3 reads CASAGGSNEQFF. The DNA of the CDR3 is TGTGCCAGTGCGGGGGGGAGCAATGAGCAGTTCTTC.